Listed here is a single T cell receptor beta chain. Its antigen remains unidentified. The sample is drawn from a study of a mutant IDH1 vaccine in newly diagnosed glioma. For the study at large: Averaging about 37 years of age, treated patients were around 62% male and approximately 38% female. Prior therapy was radiotherapy, temozolomide, or both; most received both. Study results and limitations: Pseudoprogression seemed unrelated to changes in top peripheral T cell clonotypes. Vaccination elicited immune responses in approximately 93% of patients.

The germline CDR1 and CDR2 sequences are SGHAT and FQNNGV. The CDR3 totals 17 residues. V lost 5 bases and J lost 0; bases outside the gene matches: 10. Time point described: week 23, last vaccination. Vaccinated patients received 300 ug of mutant IDH1 20-mer peptide per dose, with topical imiquimod. Here immunoSEQ multiplex PCR was the method, and the copy in TCRdb shows in-frame clones only, minus some. The profile shows approximately 62,000 clones, roughly 85% of them singletons. The V and J genes are TRBV11-2 and TRBJ1-2, with 9 bases that match TRBD1. The origin of this receptor is a man aged 25-45 years with glioma. The source material was PBMCs, sampled from a glioma patient whose treatment included an IDH1 peptide vaccine. This CDR3 is CASSPNPGQGPNYGYTF. DNA of the CDR3: TGTGCCAGCAGCCCTAACCCGGGACAGGGTCCTAACTATGGCTACACCTTC.